The sequence of this TCR beta chain was determined in a study of blood T cell repertoires in COVID-19. Sequencing was performed with immunoSEQ multiplex PCR; in TCRdb, only in-frame clones are kept and a portion is missing. The data contain some 45,000 clones, roughly 86% of them singletons. Trimming cost V 6 bases and J 4 bases, with 15 bases left between them. Germline CDR1 and CDR2: SNHLY and FYNNEI. This CDR3 contains 14 residues. The sequence derives from a man aged 70-80 years with acute or convalescent COVID-19. The chain joins TRBV2 to TRBJ1-1; no clear D. Sequenced sample: peripheral blood. DNA for the CDR3: TGTGCCAGCAGCAGACCCATCTCGGGCACTGAAGCTTTCTTT. Translating gives CASSRPISGTEAFF.